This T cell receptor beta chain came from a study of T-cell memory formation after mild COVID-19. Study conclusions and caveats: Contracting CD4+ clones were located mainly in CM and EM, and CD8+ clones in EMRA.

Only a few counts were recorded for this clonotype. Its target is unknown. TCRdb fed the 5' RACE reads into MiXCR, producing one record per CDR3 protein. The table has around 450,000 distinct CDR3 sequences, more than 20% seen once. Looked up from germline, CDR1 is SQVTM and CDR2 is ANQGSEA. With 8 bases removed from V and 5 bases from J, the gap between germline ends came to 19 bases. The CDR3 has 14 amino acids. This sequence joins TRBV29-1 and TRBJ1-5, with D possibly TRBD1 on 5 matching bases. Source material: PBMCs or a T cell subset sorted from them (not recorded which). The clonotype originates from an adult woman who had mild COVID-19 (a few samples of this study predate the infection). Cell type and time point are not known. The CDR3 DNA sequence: TGCAGCCCCTCCCGAGGGGTTGTTGATCAGCCCCAGCATTTT. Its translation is CSPSRGVVDQPQHF.